These 20 T cell receptor beta chains were all obtained from the same sample, sequenced in a study of blood T cell repertoires in COVID-19. This table comes from immunoSEQ multiplex PCR, and its TCRdb copy is limited to in-frame clones, with some not included. The sample has 200,000 to 250,000 clones; 85% to 90% are singletons. What was sequenced was peripheral blood. All receptors derive from a man at least 80 years old with acute or convalescent COVID-19.

The J gene is TRBJ1-6, the V gene TRBV3-1 (or the pseudogene TRBV3-2), with 8 positions matching TRBD1. Trimming at V came to 7 bases and at J to 9 bases, leaving 8 bases not matched to a gene. CDR1 and CDR2 (germline): LGHDT, YNNKEL (reference sequence). The length of the CDR3 is 14 residues. The CDR3 loop reads CASTSTGGTSPLHF. As DNA, the CDR3 is TGTGCCAGCACCTCTACAGGGGGTACTTCACCCCTCCACTTT.

As DNA, the CDR3 is TGCGCCAGCAGCTTGACCATACAGGGATCGAGCACAGATACGCAGTATTTT. Translating gives CASSLTIQGSSTDTQYF. The chain uses TRBV5-1 and TRBJ2-3; possibly TRBD1 for D (6 bases). V was pared by 1 base and J by 0 bases, with 15 bases between. The CDR3 is 17 residues long. The germline CDR1 and CDR2 sequences are SGHRS and YFSETQ. Full variable domain (missing parts from reference TRBV5-1 and TRBJ2-3): KAGVTQTPRYLIKTRGQQVTLSCSPISGHRSVSWYQQTPGQGLQFLFEYFSETQRNKGNFPGRFSGRQFSNSRSEMNVSTLELGDSALYLCASSLTIQGSSTDTQYFGPGTRLTVL.

A single count supports this clone. The chain combines TRBV29-1 with TRBJ2-1; no reliable D call. With 7 bases removed from V and 8 bases from J, the gap between germline ends came to 12 bases. CDR1 and CDR2 from the germline V gene are SQVTM and ANQGSEA. CDR3 length: 11 amino acids. The CDR3, as DNA: TGCAGCGGTAGTACCGTGGATGAGCAGTTCTTC. It codes for CSGSTVDEQFF.

The rearrangement links TRBV15 to TRBJ2-2, with D possibly matching TRBD1 (7 bases). CDR3 size: 18 residues. Deletions cut 4 bases from V and 4 bases from J, with 22 bases between. Germline lookup yields CDR1 LNHNV and CDR2 YYDKDF (reference sequence). CDR3 in amino acids: CATSTEKRTGGSTGELFF. DNA of the CDR3: TGTGCCACCAGCACCGAAAAGAGGACAGGAGGGTCCACCGGGGAGCTGTTTTTT.

This clone was detected only once. The V and J genes are TRBV7-9 and TRBJ1-1, with D possibly TRBD1 on 5 matching bases. CDR1 is SEHNR and CDR2 is FQNEAQ in the germline V gene (reference sequence). The CDR3 has 13 amino acids. Trimming shortened V by 3 bases and J by 4 bases, and 9 bases separated the two germline ends. The CDR3 DNA sequence: TGTGCCAGCAGCTTGGAGGGGTTCACTGAAGCTTTCTTT. It yields the protein CASSLEGFTEAFF.

Points on this clone: One end of the junction varies from germline; a read error may be responsible. The gene calls are TRBV7-2 and TRBJ1-3, with D possibly matching TRBD1 (6 bases). The germline V gene has CDR1 SGHTA and CDR2 FQGNSA. The CDR3 has 13 amino acids. The CDR3 nucleotides read TGTGCCAGCCGAGGACAGATAGGAAACATCATATATTTT. It specifies CASRGQIGNIIYF.

This clone came up once. V usage is TRBV30 and J usage is TRBJ2-1; 12 bases agree with TRBD2. The CDR3 sequence is 15 residues long. Trimming cost V 4 bases and J 7 bases; bases outside gene matches: 8. Germline assignment: CDR1 GTSNPN and CDR2 SVGIG (reference sequence). DNA of the CDR3: TGTGCCTGGATGAAAGGGCTAGCGGGAGGGAATGAGCAGTTCTTC. Protein sequence: CAWMKGLAGGNEQFF.

The rearrangement links TRBV30 to TRBJ2-2; TRBD1 agrees at 7 bases. J gave up 8 bases and V 3 bases, and 15 bases lay outside the gene matches. The germline gives CDR1 GTSNPN, CDR2 SVGIG (reference sequence). The CDR3 has 16 residues. The CDR3 spells CAWSPWHGQAFGELFF. In nucleotides, the CDR3 is TGTGCCTGGAGCCCCTGGCATGGACAGGCCTTTGGGGAGCTGTTTTTT.

The rearrangement uses TRBV28 and TRBJ2-7, with 7 bases lining up with TRBD1. With 4 bases clipped from V and 9 bases from J, the junction kept 12 bases outside the gene matches. This CDR3 spans 14 amino acids. Germline-derived CDR1 and CDR2 are MDHEN and SYDVKM. CDR3 residues: CASSSYRGISRQYF. CDR3 coding DNA: TGTGCCAGCAGTTCATACAGGGGTATTTCGAGGCAGTACTTC.

The rearrangement uses TRBV7-2 and TRBJ2-2; D is uncertain. The V gene's germline CDR1 is SGHTA and CDR2 FQGNSA. V was shortened by 1 base and J by 6 bases, with 9 bases between the two germline ends. The CDR3 is 14 amino acids. CDR3 amino acids: CASSLDWSSGELFF. CDR3 sequence (DNA): TGTGCCAGCAGCTTAGACTGGAGTTCCGGGGAGCTGTTTTTT. Supplemented by reference TRBV7-2 and TRBJ2-2, the full variable domain reads GAGVSQSPSNKVTEKGKDVELRCDPISGHTALYWYRQSLGQGLEFLIYFQGNSAPDKSGLPSDRFSAERTGGSVSTLTIQRTQQEDSAVYLCASSLDWSSGELFFGEGSRLTVL.

The chain recombines TRBV30 with TRBJ2-1, with D possibly TRBD2 on 6 matching bases. The CDR3 length is 15 residues. The germline V and J ends were trimmed by 4 bases and 0 bases, with 13 bases remaining between them. Looked up from germline, CDR1 is GTSNPN and CDR2 is SVGIG (reference sequence). The CDR3 region is CAWTGTRGSYNEQFF. CDR3 sequence (DNA): TGTGCCTGGACGGGGACGCGGGGCTCCTACAATGAGCAGTTCTTC.

This chain joins TRBV6-5 and TRBJ2-1; a possible D gene is TRBD1 (5 bases). The CDR3 runs to 11 residues. CDR1 is MNHEY and CDR2 is SVGAGI in the germline V gene. The V gene lost 9 bases and the J gene lost 5 bases, with 8 bases spanning the gap. CDR3 region: CARGAHNEQFF. CDR3 coding DNA: TGTGCCAGAGGGGCCCACAATGAGCAGTTCTTC.

The V gene is TRBV18, the J gene TRBJ2-1; TRBD2 agrees at 9 bases. V shed 1 base and J 7 bases; nucleotides not matched to a gene: 5. The CDR3 is made up of 15 amino acids. Looked up from germline, CDR1 is KGHSH and CDR2 is LQKENI. The CDR3 DNA is TGTGCCAGCTCACCACGCGCGGGAGGGGGGAATGAGCAGTTCTTC. This codes for CASSPRAGGGNEQFF.

The V and J genes are TRBV19 and TRBJ1-5, with 7 bases fitting TRBD1. CDR1 LNHDA and CDR2 SQIVND come from the germline V gene (reference sequence). There are 14 residues in the CDR3. V lost 4 bases, J lost 5 bases, and 5 bases stayed unmatched. Here the CDR3 reads CASSSRGGDQPQHF. CDR3 bases: TGTGCCAGTAGTAGTAGAGGGGGCGATCAGCCCCAGCATTTT.

The chain carries TRBV6-5 and TRBJ1-2; no definite D call. CDR1 MNHEY and CDR2 SVGAGI come from the germline V gene. The CDR3 is made up of 12 amino acids. Trimming left V 4 bases short and J 7 bases short, with 10 bases between. CDR3 DNA: TGTGCCAGCAGTTCCGCGGGGAGTGGCTACACCTTC. Amino acids: CASSSAGSGYTF.

The sample holds many counts of this clone. The chain recombines TRBV6-5 with TRBJ1-5, with 7 bases identical to TRBD1. The CDR3 has 14 residues. Germline CDR1 is MNHEY and CDR2 is SVGAGI. V lost 5 bases, J lost 6 bases, and 7 bases stayed unmatched. The CDR3 DNA reads as TGTGCCAGCAGTAGCGAGGGGGCAGGTCAGCCCCAGCATTTT. Its translation is CASSSEGAGQPQHF.

CDR3 DNA: TGTGCCAGCAGCGGCGAAAGCAGGGGGCTTGGAAACACCATATATTTT. Translating it yields CASSGESRGLGNTIYF. This chain links TRBV9 with TRBJ1-3; 8 nucleotides line up with TRBD1. CDR1 SGDLS and CDR2 YYNGEE come from the germline V gene. CDR3 length: 16 residues. Trimming removed 3 bases from V and 3 bases from J; junction bases left unmatched: 8.

The chain joins TRBV27 to TRBJ1-6, with TRBD1 as a possible D gene (5 bases). Germline loops: CDR1 MNHEY, CDR2 SMNVEV (reference sequence). The length of the CDR3 is 16 residues. Trimming removed 3 bases at V and 4 bases at J, with 13 bases between. The CDR3 protein is CASSLKGREYNSPLHF. CDR3 DNA sequence: TGTGCCAGCAGTTTGAAGGGCAGGGAATATAATTCACCCCTCCACTTT.

V gene TRBV7-2 combines with J gene TRBJ2-2; D is unresolved. The CDR3 consists of 17 residues. V was cut by 3 bases and J by 3 bases, with 17 bases left in between. Germline V lookup: CDR1 SGHTA, CDR2 FQGNSA. CDR3 sequence reads: CASSFRGTIFDTGELFF. CDR3 nucleotide sequence: TGTGCCAGCAGCTTTAGAGGAACGATATTCGACACCGGGGAGCTGTTTTTT.

This chain links TRBV6-6 with TRBJ2-1, with TRBD2 identical over 11 bases. V lost 6 bases to trimming and J lost 2 bases; unmatched junction nucleotides: 3. In germline, CDR1 is MNHNY, CDR2 SVGAGI (reference sequence). The length of the CDR3 is 15 residues. The CDR3 here is CASSKLAGAYNEQFF. CDR3 nucleotide sequence: TGTGCCAGCAGCAAACTAGCGGGGGCCTACAATGAGCAGTTCTTC.